The 13 T cell receptor beta chains below all came from one sample that was sequenced in a study of OX40 agonist ivuxolimab in advanced cancers. Profiled with immunoSEQ multiplex PCR; TCRdb holds only in-frame clones, not every one. The sample contains some 77,000 clones, 90% of which appear only once. Source: CD4+ or CD8+ T cells sorted from blood, taken in a trial of the OX40 agonist ivuxolimab. Receptors originate from an adult with an advanced solid tumor such as melanoma, head and neck, liver or kidney cancer.

This clone was detected a few times. The J gene is TRBJ1-2, the V gene TRBV2; D is unclear. Between the trimmed V and J ends, which lost 5 bases and 7 bases, there was a span of 14 bases. The CDR3 is 13 amino acids. CDR1 and CDR2 from the germline V gene are SNHLY and FYNNEI. The CDR3 sequence is CASSLGIMSGYTF. DNA for the CDR3: TGTGCCAGCAGTCTGGGAATTATGAGTGGCTACACCTTC.

The chain's CDR3 is CASSMEGYSNQPQHF. CDR3 coding DNA: TGTGCCAGTAGTATGGAGGGTTATAGCAATCAGCCCCAGCATTTT. The gene calls are TRBV19 and TRBJ1-5, with unresolved D. The V gene's germline CDR1 is LNHDA and CDR2 SQIVND (reference sequence). V was cut by 3 bases and J by 0 bases, with 9 bases left in between. The CDR3 extends over 15 amino acids.

The gene calls are TRBV19 and TRBJ2-1, with a possible D match to TRBD2 (5 bases). The germline V gene encodes CDR1 LNHDA and CDR2 SQIVND (reference sequence). V lost 7 bases to trimming and J lost 8 bases, with 18 bases between them. The CDR3 spans 14 residues. CDR3 nucleotides: TGTGCCAGTAAGTCCGGACCCGAGGGCTATGAGCAGTTCTTC. It codes for CASKSGPEGYEQFF.

This chain uses TRBV11-3 with TRBJ2-1; TRBD2 is a possible D gene (6 bases). The CDR3 totals 11 residues. V dropped 8 bases and J dropped 4 bases, with 6 bases sitting between them. Per the germline V gene, CDR1 is SGHNT and CDR2 is YENEEA. DNA for the CDR3: TGTGCCAGCGGGAGGTACAATGAGCAGTTCTTC. Translation gives CASGRYNEQFF.

This chain connects TRBV5-6 to TRBJ2-7; D not resolved. The CDR3 spans 14 residues. V was shortened by 0 bases and J by 1 base, with 8 bases between the two germline ends. From germline, CDR1 is SGHDT and CDR2 YYEEEE. The CDR3 loop is CASSLDGDSYEQYF. CDR3 DNA sequence: TGTGCCAGCAGCTTGGACGGCGATTCCTACGAGCAGTACTTC.

The chain joins TRBV27 to TRBJ2-3; D is unresolved. CDR1 is MNHEY, CDR2 SMNVEV, per germline (reference sequence). V was shortened by 6 bases and J by 6 bases, with 16 bases between the two germline ends. CDR3 length: 14 residues. CDR3 bases: TGTGCCAGCAGCCAATGGGATAGGCCCGATACGCAGTATTTT. This sequence encodes CASSQWDRPDTQYF.

This sequence joins TRBV27 and TRBJ1-1; TRBD1 matches 8 bases. Trimming cost V 3 bases and J 7 bases; bases outside gene matches: 4. Germline loops: CDR1 MNHEY, CDR2 SMNVEV (reference sequence). The CDR3 consists of 13 residues. The CDR3 spells CASSLLGQGEAFF. As DNA, the CDR3 is TGTGCCAGCAGTTTGCTAGGACAGGGTGAAGCTTTCTTT.

The chain carries TRBV18 and TRBJ1-4; D is perhaps TRBD1 (5 bases). The V and J ends lost 0 bases and 11 bases respectively, with 10 bases between them. The CDR3 totals 13 residues. Germline CDR1 is KGHSH and CDR2 is LQKENI. For the CDR3, the DNA is TGTGCCAGCTCACCACCCTGGGGGGGGAAACTGTTTTTT. This codes for CASSPPWGGKLFF.

The chain employs TRBV19 and TRBJ1-5; 8 positions agree with TRBD1. This CDR3 is 13 amino acids long. The junction had 4 bases not matched to a gene; V was cut back by 5 bases and J by 7 bases. The germline V gene encodes CDR1 LNHDA and CDR2 SQIVND (reference sequence). CDR3 protein: CASSPAGGQPQHF. CDR3 nucleotides: TGTGCCAGTAGTCCCGCAGGGGGCCAGCCCCAGCATTTT. Full variable domain (remainder filled in from reference TRBV19 and TRBJ1-5): DGGITQSPKYLFRKEGQNVTLSCEQNLNHDAMYWYRQDPGQGLRLIYYSQIVNDFQKGDIAEGYSVSREKKESFPLTVTSAQKNPTAFYLCASSPAGGQPQHFGDGTRLSIL.

This clone was counted a single time. The chain carries TRBV14 and TRBJ2-1, with D possibly being TRBD2 (6 bases). This CDR3 is built from 13 residues. With 4 bases removed from V and 9 bases from J, the gap between germline ends came to 13 bases. CDR1 and CDR2 (germline): SGHDN, FVKESK. CDR3 DNA sequence: TGTGCCAGCAGCCTGACTAGAGTCGGTGAGCAGTTCTTC. As protein: CASSLTRVGEQFF.

V and J are TRBV2 and TRBJ2-4, with no clear D. Germline lookup yields CDR1 SNHLY and CDR2 FYNNEI. This CDR3 contains 15 residues. CDR3: CATKPENSALNIQYF. The CDR3, as DNA: TGTGCGACCAAACCGGAGAACTCGGCCTTAAACATTCAGTACTTC.

The genes are TRBV9 and TRBJ2-2, with TRBD1 matching 9 bases. Germline V gives CDR1 SGDLS, CDR2 YYNGEE. This CDR3 spans 16 amino acids. The trim removed 3 bases at V and 5 bases at J, leaving 8 bases unmatched. The chain's CDR3 is CASSGTGGRRTGELFF. Here the CDR3 DNA reads TGTGCCAGCAGCGGAACAGGGGGCCGGAGGACCGGGGAGCTGTTTTTT.

The chain employs TRBV11-1 and TRBJ1-1; TRBD1 is a possible D gene (5 bases). The CDR3 length is 16 residues. Germline V lookup: CDR1 SGHAT, CDR2 FQDESV (reference sequence). Trimming shortened V by 5 bases and J by 5 bases, and 21 bases separated the two germline ends. CDR3 bases: TGTGCCAGCAGCACCCCACCCGGGGGTGGAAAGACTGAAGCTTTCTTT. Translating gives CASSTPPGGGKTEAFF. Using reference TRBV11-1 and TRBJ1-1 for the parts outside the CDR3, the full variable domain is EAEVAQSPRYKITEKSQAVAFWCDPISGHATLYWYRQILGQGPELLVQFQDESVVDDSQLPKDRFSAERLKGVDSTLKIQPAELGDSAMYLCASSTPPGGGKTEAFFGQGTRLTVV.